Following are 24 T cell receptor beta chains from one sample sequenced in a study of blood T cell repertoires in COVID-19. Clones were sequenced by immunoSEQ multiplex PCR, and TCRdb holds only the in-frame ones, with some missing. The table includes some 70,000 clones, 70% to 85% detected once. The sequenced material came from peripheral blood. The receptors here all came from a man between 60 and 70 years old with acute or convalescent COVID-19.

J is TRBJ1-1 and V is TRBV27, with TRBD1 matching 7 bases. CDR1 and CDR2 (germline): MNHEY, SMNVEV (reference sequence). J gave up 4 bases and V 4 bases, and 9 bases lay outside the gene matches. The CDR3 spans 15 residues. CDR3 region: CASSSSGTEGTEAFF. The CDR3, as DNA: TGTGCCAGCAGTTCCTCCGGGACAGAGGGCACTGAAGCTTTCTTT.

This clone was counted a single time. CDR3 sequence (DNA): TGTGCCAGCAGCCCCAGAACCGAAAAACTGTTTTTT. It translates to CASSPRTEKLFF. The genes are TRBV5-5 and TRBJ1-4, with unresolved D. The germline gives CDR1 SGHKS, CDR2 YYEKEE (reference sequence). The CDR3 consists of 12 residues. The ends were cut back, 4 bases at V and 8 bases at J, with 9 bases in the middle.

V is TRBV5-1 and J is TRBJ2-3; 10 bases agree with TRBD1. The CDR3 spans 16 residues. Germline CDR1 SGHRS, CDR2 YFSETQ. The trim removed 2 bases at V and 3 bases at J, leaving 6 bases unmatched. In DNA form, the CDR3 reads TGCGCCAGCAGCTTACTGACAGGGGGCGGAACAGATACGCAGTATTTT. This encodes CASSLLTGGGTDTQYF.

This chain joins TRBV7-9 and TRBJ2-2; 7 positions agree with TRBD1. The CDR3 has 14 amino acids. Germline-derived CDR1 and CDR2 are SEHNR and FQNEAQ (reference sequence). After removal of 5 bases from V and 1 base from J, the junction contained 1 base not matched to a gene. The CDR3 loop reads CASSRQGNTGELFF. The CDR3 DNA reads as TGTGCCAGCAGCCGACAGGGGAACACCGGGGAGCTGTTTTTT.

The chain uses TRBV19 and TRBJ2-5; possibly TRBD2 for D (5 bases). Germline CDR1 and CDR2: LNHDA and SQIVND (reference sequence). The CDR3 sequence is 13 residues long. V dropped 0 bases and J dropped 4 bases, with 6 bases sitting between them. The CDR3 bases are TGTGCCAGTAGTATAGATGAGGGAGAGACCCAGTACTTC. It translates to CASSIDEGETQYF.

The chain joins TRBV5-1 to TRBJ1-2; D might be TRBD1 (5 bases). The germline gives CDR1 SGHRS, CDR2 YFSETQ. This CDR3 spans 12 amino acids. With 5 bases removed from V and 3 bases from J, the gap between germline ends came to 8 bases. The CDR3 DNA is TGCGCCAGCAGTTGGGGGGACTATGGCTACACCTTC. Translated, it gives CASSWGDYGYTF. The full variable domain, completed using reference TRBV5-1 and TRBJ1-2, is KAGVTQTPRYLIKTRGQQVTLSCSPISGHRSVSWYQQTPGQGLQFLFEYFSETQRNKGNFPGRFSGRQFSNSRSEMNVSTLELGDSALYLCASSWGDYGYTFGSGTRLTVV.

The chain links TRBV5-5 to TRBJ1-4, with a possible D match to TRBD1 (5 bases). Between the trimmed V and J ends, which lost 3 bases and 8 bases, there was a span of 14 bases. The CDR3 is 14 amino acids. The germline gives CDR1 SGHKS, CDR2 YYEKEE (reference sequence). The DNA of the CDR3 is TGTGCCAGCAGCTCCTGGCAGGGCGGAGAAAAACTGTTTTTT. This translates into CASSSWQGGEKLFF.

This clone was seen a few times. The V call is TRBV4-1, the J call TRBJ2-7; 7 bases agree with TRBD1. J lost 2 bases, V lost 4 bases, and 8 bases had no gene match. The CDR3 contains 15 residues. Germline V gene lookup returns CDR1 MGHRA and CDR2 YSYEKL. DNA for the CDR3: TGCGCCAGCAGCCTATTTTTCGGACAGGCCTACGAGCAGTACTTC. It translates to CASSLFFGQAYEQYF.

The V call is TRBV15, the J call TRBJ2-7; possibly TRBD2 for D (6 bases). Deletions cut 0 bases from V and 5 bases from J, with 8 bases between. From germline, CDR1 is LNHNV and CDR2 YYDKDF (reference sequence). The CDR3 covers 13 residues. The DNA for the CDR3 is TGTGCCACCAGCAGAGATCGCGGGGACGAGCAGTACTTC. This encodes CATSRDRGDEQYF.

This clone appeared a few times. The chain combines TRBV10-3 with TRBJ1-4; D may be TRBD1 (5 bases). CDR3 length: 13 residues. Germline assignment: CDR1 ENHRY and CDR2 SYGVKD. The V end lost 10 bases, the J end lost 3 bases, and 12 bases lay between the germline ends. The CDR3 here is CATQGNANEKLFF. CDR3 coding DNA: TGTGCCACCCAGGGTAATGCTAATGAAAAACTGTTTTTT.

CDR3 region: CASSSGRDYEQYV. In nucleotides, the CDR3 is TGTGCCAGCAGCTCCGGCAGGGATTACGAGCAGTACGTC. This rearrangement joins TRBV5-4 to TRBJ2-7; a weak D match, TRBD1 (5 bases). CDR3 length: 13 amino acids. Trimming cost V 3 bases and J 4 bases, with 11 bases left between them. Germline CDR1 reads SGHNT; CDR2 reads YYREEE (reference sequence).

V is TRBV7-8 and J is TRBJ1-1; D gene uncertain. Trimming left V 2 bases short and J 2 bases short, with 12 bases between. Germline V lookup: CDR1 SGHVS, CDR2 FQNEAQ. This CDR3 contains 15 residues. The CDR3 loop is CASSLMRVGNTEAFF. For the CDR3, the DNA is TGTGCCAGCAGCTTAATGCGGGTGGGAAACACTGAAGCTTTCTTT.

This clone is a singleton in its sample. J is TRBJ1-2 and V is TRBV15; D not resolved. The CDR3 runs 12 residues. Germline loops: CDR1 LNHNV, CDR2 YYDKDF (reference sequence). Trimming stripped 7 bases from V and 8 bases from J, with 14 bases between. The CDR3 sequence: CATIGVAEGYTF. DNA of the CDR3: TGTGCCACCATCGGGGTGGCGGAAGGCTACACCTTC.

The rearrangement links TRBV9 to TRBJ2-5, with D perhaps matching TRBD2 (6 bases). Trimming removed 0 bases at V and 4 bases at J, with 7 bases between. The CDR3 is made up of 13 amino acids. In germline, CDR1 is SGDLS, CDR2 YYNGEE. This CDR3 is CASSVVGGETQYF. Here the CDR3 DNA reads TGTGCCAGCAGCGTAGTCGGGGGAGAGACCCAGTACTTC.

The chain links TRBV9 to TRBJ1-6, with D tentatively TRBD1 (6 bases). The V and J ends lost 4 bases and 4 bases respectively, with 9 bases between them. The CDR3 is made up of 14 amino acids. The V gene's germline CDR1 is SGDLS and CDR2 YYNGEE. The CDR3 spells CASSPGQYNSPLHF. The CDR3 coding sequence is TGTGCCAGCAGCCCAGGACAGTATAATTCACCCCTCCACTTT.

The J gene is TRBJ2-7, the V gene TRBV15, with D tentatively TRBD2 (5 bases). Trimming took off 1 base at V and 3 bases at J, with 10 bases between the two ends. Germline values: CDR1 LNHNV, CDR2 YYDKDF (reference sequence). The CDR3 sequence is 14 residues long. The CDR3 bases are TGTGCCACCAGCAGAGCCGGGATCGGCTACGAGCAGTACTTC. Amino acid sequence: CATSRAGIGYEQYF.

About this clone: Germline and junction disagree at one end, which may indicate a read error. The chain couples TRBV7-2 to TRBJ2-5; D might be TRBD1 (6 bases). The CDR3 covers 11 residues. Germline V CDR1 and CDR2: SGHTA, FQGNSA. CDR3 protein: CASSLDRVLDF. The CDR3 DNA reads TGTGCCAGCAGCTTAGACAGGGTCTTGGACTTC.

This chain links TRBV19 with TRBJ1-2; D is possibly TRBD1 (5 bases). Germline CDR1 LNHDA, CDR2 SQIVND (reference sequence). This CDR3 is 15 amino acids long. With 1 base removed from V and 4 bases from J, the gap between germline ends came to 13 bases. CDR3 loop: CASSIGQRPFYGYTF. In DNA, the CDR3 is TGTGCCAGTAGTATAGGACAGAGACCCTTCTATGGCTACACCTTC.

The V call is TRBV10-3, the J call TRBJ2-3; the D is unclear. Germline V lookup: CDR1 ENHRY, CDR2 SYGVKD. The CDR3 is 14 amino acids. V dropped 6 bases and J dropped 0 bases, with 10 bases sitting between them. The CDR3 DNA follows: TGTGCCATCAGCAGCCAACAGAGCACAGATACGCAGTATTTT. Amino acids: CAISSQQSTDTQYF.

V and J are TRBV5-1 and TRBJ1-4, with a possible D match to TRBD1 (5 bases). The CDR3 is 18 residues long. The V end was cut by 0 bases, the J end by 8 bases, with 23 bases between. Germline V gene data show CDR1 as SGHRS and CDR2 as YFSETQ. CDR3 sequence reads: CASSLESGRVGHGEKLFF. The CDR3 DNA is TGCGCCAGCAGCTTGGAATCGGGCCGGGTCGGACACGGCGAAAAACTGTTTTTT.

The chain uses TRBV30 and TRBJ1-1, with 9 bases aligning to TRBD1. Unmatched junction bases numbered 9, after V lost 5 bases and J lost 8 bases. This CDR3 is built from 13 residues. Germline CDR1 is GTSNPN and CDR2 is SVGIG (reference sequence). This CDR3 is CAWESDRGTEAFF. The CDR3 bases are TGTGCCTGGGAATCTGACAGGGGGACGGAAGCTTTCTTT.

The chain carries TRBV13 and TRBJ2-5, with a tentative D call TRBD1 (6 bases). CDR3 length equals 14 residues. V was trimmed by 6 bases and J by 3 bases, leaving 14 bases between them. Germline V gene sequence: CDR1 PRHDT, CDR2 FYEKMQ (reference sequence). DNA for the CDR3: TGTGCCAGCAGTTACGGACAGCTTAAAGAGACCCAGTACTTC. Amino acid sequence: CASSYGQLKETQYF.

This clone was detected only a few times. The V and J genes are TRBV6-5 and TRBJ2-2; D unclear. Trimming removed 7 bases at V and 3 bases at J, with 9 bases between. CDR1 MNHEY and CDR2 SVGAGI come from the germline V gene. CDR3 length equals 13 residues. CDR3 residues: CASMFQDTGELFF. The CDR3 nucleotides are TGTGCCAGCATGTTTCAGGACACCGGGGAGCTGTTTTTT.

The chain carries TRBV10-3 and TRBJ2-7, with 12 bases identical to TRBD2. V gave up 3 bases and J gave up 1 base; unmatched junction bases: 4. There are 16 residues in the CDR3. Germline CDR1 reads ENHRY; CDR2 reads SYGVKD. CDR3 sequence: CAISEGLAGKSYEQYV. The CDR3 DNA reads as TGTGCCATCAGTGAAGGACTAGCGGGGAAATCCTACGAGCAGTACGTC.